The sequence of this TCR beta chain was determined in a study of T cells in Graves' hyperthyroidism and ophthalmopathy. Study-level information: Peripheral blood specimens were obtained at initial diagnosis, prior to any treatment.

What was amplified from RNA transcripts were TCR beta CDR3 regions. The HTBI primer set served for first-round RT-PCR of the TCR CDR3. From the multiplex PCR reads, TCRdb called clonotypes with MiXCR, one entry per CDR3 protein. The repertoire includes about 130,000 distinct CDR3 sequences, over 20% of them detected once, and around 70% sits in the top ten. This clonotype was recorded at least ten times. The germline gives CDR1 SGHRS, CDR2 YFSETQ. With V trimmed by 5 bases and J by 1 base, 4 bases remained unmatched. The CDR3 is 16 amino acids. The chain recombines TRBV5-1 with TRBJ2-6; 9 bases align to TRBD1. Sequenced sample: blood. The clonotype originates from a woman in her forties or fifties with Graves' hyperthyroidism that later progressed to Graves' ophthalmopathy. CDR3 residues: CASRDRGRSGANVLTF. As DNA, the CDR3 is TGCGCCAGCAGAGACAGGGGGAGGTCTGGGGCCAACGTCCTGACTTTC.